Listed here are 24 T cell receptor beta chains from one sample, sequenced in a study of blood T cell repertoires in COVID-19. TCRdb's copy holds only in-frame clones and misses some; the assay was immunoSEQ multiplex PCR. This sample has roughly 230,000 clones; 70% to 85% occur once, and the top ten carry more than 3%. Specimen: PBMCs or T cells enriched from blood (not recorded which). These receptors originate from an older woman who had recovered from COVID-19.

CDR3 in amino acids: CASSYGQTSGYTF. The CDR3 DNA reads TGTGCCAGCAGCTACGGACAAACGTCAGGCTACACCTTC. This chain uses TRBV7-2 with TRBJ1-2; a weak D match, TRBD1 (5 bases). This CDR3 is 13 amino acids long. In germline, CDR1 is SGHTA, CDR2 FQGNSA. Trimming removed 4 bases at V and 8 bases at J, with 14 bases between. Full variable domain (remainder filled in from reference TRBV7-2 and TRBJ1-2): GAGVSQSPSNKVTEKGKDVELRCDPISGHTALYWYRQSLGQGLEFLIYFQGNSAPDKSGLPSDRFSAERTGGSVSTLTIQRTQQEDSAVYLCASSYGQTSGYTFGSGTRLTVV.

The gene calls are TRBV10-2 and TRBJ1-5; D is uncertain. CDR1 WSHSY and CDR2 SAAADI come from the germline V gene. V lost 2 bases and J 6 bases, leaving 8 bases between the germline ends. The CDR3 runs to 13 residues. CDR3 residues: CASSEMWSQPQHF. CDR3 bases: TGCGCCAGCAGTGAGATGTGGAGTCAGCCCCAGCATTTT.

The chain is built from TRBV7-2 and TRBJ1-2, with D uncertain. This CDR3 comprises 12 residues. In germline, CDR1 is SGHTA, CDR2 FQGNSA. V was trimmed by 5 bases and J by 3 bases, leaving 7 bases between them. The CDR3 sequence is CASSPRDYGYTF. As DNA, the CDR3 is TGTGCCAGCAGCCCCCGGGACTATGGCTACACCTTC.

There are a few counts of this clone. This chain joins TRBV7-9 and TRBJ1-1; maybe TRBD1 (6 bases). CDR1 SEHNR and CDR2 FQNEAQ come from the germline V gene (reference sequence). The CDR3 sequence is 14 residues long. Trimming pared 1 base from V and 4 bases from J, leaving 10 bases between. The CDR3 region is CASSLGLGATEAFF. CDR3 bases: TGTGCCAGCAGCTTAGGACTGGGGGCCACTGAAGCTTTCTTT.

V and J are TRBV9 and TRBJ2-1; 11 bases agree with TRBD1. The ends lost 1 base at V and 2 bases at J; junction bases unmatched: 2. From germline, CDR1 is SGDLS and CDR2 YYNGEE. The CDR3 has 16 residues. The CDR3 loop is CASSVRTGGAYNEQFF. In DNA form, the CDR3 reads TGTGCCAGCAGCGTACGGACAGGGGGCGCCTACAATGAGCAGTTCTTC.

The V call is TRBV7-2, the J call TRBJ1-1; D might be TRBD1 (6 bases). The CDR3 is 15 residues long. Trimming took 5 bases from V and 1 from J, leaving 14 bases between them. Per germline, CDR1 SGHTA and CDR2 FQGNSA. In DNA, the CDR3 is TGTGCCAGCAGCCCGTCGGACAGCTCGAACACTGAAGCTTTCTTT. This gives the protein CASSPSDSSNTEAFF.

Note on this clone: Within the sample, other DNA sequences also encode this same CDR3. The V call is TRBV2, the J call TRBJ2-2, with D perhaps matching TRBD1 (6 bases). Germline V CDR1 and CDR2: SNHLY, FYNNEI. V dropped 7 bases and J dropped 3 bases, with 6 bases sitting between them. This CDR3 is built from 12 residues. In nucleotides, the CDR3 is TGTGCCAGCAACAGGGACACCGGGGAGCTGTTTTTT. Translating it yields CASNRDTGELFF. The whole variable domain, filled in from reference TRBV2 and TRBJ2-2, reads EPEVTQTPSHQVTQMGQEVILRCVPISNHLYFYWYRQILGQKVEFLVSFYNNEISEKSEIFDDQFSVERPDGSNFTLKIRSTKLEDSAMYFCASNRDTGELFFGEGSRLTVL.

The table lists this clone with many counts. The chain carries TRBV5-1 and TRBJ1-4; the D gene is possibly TRBD1 (6 bases). Trimming cost V 1 base and J 5 bases, with 12 bases left between them. CDR1 is SGHRS and CDR2 is YFSETQ in the germline V gene. CDR3 length: 15 amino acids. The DNA of the CDR3 is TGCGCCAGCAGCTTGACTGGGCAGGGGAATGAAAAACTGTTTTTT. The encoded protein is CASSLTGQGNEKLFF.

This chain connects TRBV29-1 to TRBJ1-1; D unclear. Germline V CDR1 and CDR2: SQVTM, ANQGSEA. Trimming took off 4 bases at V and 1 base at J, with 13 bases between the two ends. CDR3 size: 14 residues. This CDR3 is CSVAKGVSNTEAFF. CDR3 nucleotide sequence: TGCAGCGTTGCGAAGGGAGTTTCGAACACTGAAGCTTTCTTT.

The chain employs TRBV11-2 and TRBJ1-2, with 7 bases fitting TRBD1. Trimming took 10 bases from V and 1 from J; bases not matched to a gene: 9. CDR1 is SGHAT, CDR2 FQNNGV, per germline. This CDR3 spans 14 amino acids. CDR3 sequence (DNA): TGTGCCACCGGGACAGTTTGGATTAACTATGGCTACACCTTC. Its protein is CATGTVWINYGYTF.

Written as DNA, the CDR3 is TGTGCCAGCAGTGAAACCGCGGTGGGCTATGGCTACACCTTC. As protein: CASSETAVGYGYTF. The chain combines TRBV6-1 with TRBJ1-2; D gene ambiguous. Trimming left V 2 bases short and J 4 bases short, with 11 bases between. This CDR3 is built from 14 residues. Germline loops: CDR1 MNHNS, CDR2 SASEGT.

V gene TRBV14 combines with J gene TRBJ2-4, with a weak D call TRBD1 (6 bases). The CDR3 spans 13 residues. From germline, CDR1 is SGHDN and CDR2 FVKESK. V dropped 4 bases and J dropped 12 bases, with 16 bases sitting between them. CDR3 amino acids: CASSPGPLQGQYF. DNA for the CDR3: TGTGCCAGCAGCCCGGGGCCCCTACAGGGTCAGTACTTC.

The chain links TRBV18 to TRBJ2-7, with TRBD1 matching over 8 bases. The CDR3 totals 15 residues. V trimming: 4 bases; J trimming: 7 bases; junction bases outside the gene matches: 12. Looked up from germline, CDR1 is KGHSH and CDR2 is LQKENI. As DNA, the CDR3 is TGTGCCAGCTCACGGGTGCGACAGGGGATCAGGGAGCAGTACTTC. Protein sequence: CASSRVRQGIREQYF.

V is TRBV18 and J is TRBJ2-6; D is uncertain. From germline, CDR1 is KGHSH and CDR2 LQKENI. CDR3 length: 15 amino acids. The ends were cut back, 3 bases at V and 0 bases at J, with 6 bases in the middle. CDR3 nucleotides: TGTGCCAGCTCACCCAATTTCTCTGGGGCCAACGTCCTGACTTTC. As protein: CASSPNFSGANVLTF.

DNA for the CDR3: TGTGCCAGTAGTATTAGTCCAGGGGGCTCTGGGGCCAACGTCCTGACTTTC. Amino acid sequence: CASSISPGGSGANVLTF. The rearrangement links TRBV19 to TRBJ2-6; 7 bases are shared with TRBD1. Germline V gene data show CDR1 as LNHDA and CDR2 as SQIVND (reference sequence). This CDR3 is 17 amino acids long. J gave up 0 bases and V 3 bases, and 5 bases lay outside the gene matches.

The V call is TRBV6-5, the J call TRBJ1-1; 7 bases match TRBD1. The CDR3 contains 16 residues. V lost 2 bases to trimming and J lost 1 base; unmatched junction nucleotides: 7. Germline V gene data show CDR1 as MNHEY and CDR2 as SVGAGI. CDR3 protein: CASSYHMTGPNTEAFF. The CDR3 nucleotides are TGTGCCAGCAGTTACCACATGACAGGGCCGAACACTGAAGCTTTCTTT.

V is TRBV19 and J is TRBJ2-5, with TRBD1 matching 7 bases. Losses at the gene ends were 4 bases for V and 2 bases for J; bases not matched to a gene: 4. CDR1 is LNHDA, CDR2 SQIVND, per germline (reference sequence). The CDR3 extends over 14 amino acids. The CDR3 sequence: CASSTTTGQETQYF. DNA for the CDR3: TGTGCCAGTAGTACCACGACAGGGCAAGAGACCCAGTACTTC. Together with reference TRBV19 and TRBJ2-5, the CDR3 gives the full variable domain: DGGITQSPKYLFRKEGQNVTLSCEQNLNHDAMYWYRQDPGQGLRLIYYSQIVNDFQKGDIAEGYSVSREKKESFPLTVTSAQKNPTAFYLCASSTTTGQETQYFGPGTRLLVL.

This chain uses TRBV7-2 with TRBJ2-7, with TRBD2 matching 11 bases. V trimming: 1 base; J trimming: 2 bases; junction bases outside the gene matches: 4. This CDR3 is built from 16 residues. Germline CDR1 is SGHTA and CDR2 is FQGNSA. The CDR3: CASSLDATSGAYEQYF. Here the CDR3 DNA reads TGTGCCAGCAGCTTAGACGCGACTAGCGGGGCCTACGAGCAGTACTTC.

The chain recombines TRBV4-3 with TRBJ2-3; D is perhaps TRBD2 (6 bases). The ends were cut back, 1 base at V and 0 bases at J, with 20 bases in the middle. The CDR3 extends over 19 amino acids. Germline V gene sequence: CDR1 LGHNA, CDR2 YSLEER. CDR3 region: CASSQVSDYTSTSTDTQYF. CDR3 bases: TGCGCCAGCAGCCAAGTCTCGGACTATACTTCAACTAGCACAGATACGCAGTATTTT.

V and J are TRBV3-1 (or the pseudogene TRBV3-2) and TRBJ2-5, with a tentative D call TRBD2 (5 bases). Germline values: CDR1 LGHDT, CDR2 YNNKEL (reference sequence). The CDR3 totals 13 residues. V lost 1 base and J lost 5, with 8 bases in between. Here the CDR3 reads CASSQVRAETQYF. In DNA, the CDR3 is TGTGCCAGCAGCCAAGTGCGGGCGGAGACCCAGTACTTC.

CDR3 residues: CASNVGQNTGELFF. CDR3 nucleotides: TGCGCCAGCAACGTCGGACAGAACACCGGGGAGCTGTTTTTT. The chain is built from TRBV5-1 and TRBJ2-2, with D maybe TRBD1 (5 bases). The CDR3 contains 14 residues. V was clipped by 6 bases and J by 1 base, with 10 bases between them. Germline lookup yields CDR1 SGHRS and CDR2 YFSETQ.

This sequence joins TRBV13 and TRBJ2-7; perhaps TRBD2 as D (5 bases). Deletions cut 2 bases from V and 3 bases from J, with 17 bases between. Germline CDR1 and CDR2: PRHDT and FYEKMQ (reference sequence). This CDR3 is 16 amino acids long. This CDR3 is CASSLNVGNSGYEQYF. CDR3 DNA sequence: TGTGCCAGCAGCTTAAATGTCGGGAATTCAGGCTACGAGCAGTACTTC.

J is TRBJ2-1 and V is TRBV5-5, with a weak D call TRBD1 (6 bases). V lost 0 bases and J lost 4, with 11 bases in between. The CDR3 totals 15 residues. Per germline, CDR1 SGHKS and CDR2 YYEKEE (reference sequence). For the CDR3, the DNA is TGTGCCAGCAGCTTGGCTGGGGGCTTTTACAATGAGCAGTTCTTC. It encodes CASSLAGGFYNEQFF.

This sequence joins TRBV7-9 and TRBJ2-2; 7 bases line up with TRBD2. CDR1 and CDR2 (germline): SEHNR, FQNEAQ (reference sequence). V lost 10 bases and J lost 2; bases outside the gene matches: 13. The CDR3 extends over 16 amino acids. The CDR3 reads CAIHFFAGVNTGELFF. CDR3 in DNA: TGTGCCATCCATTTTTTCGCGGGGGTCAACACCGGGGAGCTGTTTTTT.